This T cell receptor beta chain was sequenced in a study of cytomegalovirus exposure and HLA in healthy donors. Study-level findings and limits: A missense DCLRE1C variant was associated with V- and J-gene trimming of TCR beta chains in a later analysis, and an independent cohort replicated the association. In a later analysis, at a false discovery rate of 0.05, 17,000 or so TCR beta sequences were associated with HLA alleles. In the analysis, some V segments, TRBV6-2 and TRBV6-3 included, were excluded as indistinguishable.

This CDR3 has 15 residues. CDR1 and CDR2 from the germline V gene are SEHNR and FQNEAQ (reference sequence). Between the trimmed V and J ends, which lost 0 bases and 0 bases, there was a span of 6 bases. It was with 60 Vbeta and 13 Jbeta primers that the PCR ran. Measured with immunoSEQ multiplex PCR; TCRdb has only the in-frame clones, and not every one. The sample records some 150,000 clones, 75% to 85% being singletons. This clone was counted a few times. Its antigen is unknown. Each donor was healthy, and each was a bone marrow donor. V gene TRBV7-9 combines with J gene TRBJ1-5; no firm D call. The clonotype comes from a woman aged 40 to 50 in good health and CMV-seronegative. Material for sequencing was PBMCs. CDR3 in DNA: TGTGCCAGCAGCTTAGCGTCCCTTAGCAATCAGCCCCAGCATTTT. It translates to CASSLASLSNQPQHF.